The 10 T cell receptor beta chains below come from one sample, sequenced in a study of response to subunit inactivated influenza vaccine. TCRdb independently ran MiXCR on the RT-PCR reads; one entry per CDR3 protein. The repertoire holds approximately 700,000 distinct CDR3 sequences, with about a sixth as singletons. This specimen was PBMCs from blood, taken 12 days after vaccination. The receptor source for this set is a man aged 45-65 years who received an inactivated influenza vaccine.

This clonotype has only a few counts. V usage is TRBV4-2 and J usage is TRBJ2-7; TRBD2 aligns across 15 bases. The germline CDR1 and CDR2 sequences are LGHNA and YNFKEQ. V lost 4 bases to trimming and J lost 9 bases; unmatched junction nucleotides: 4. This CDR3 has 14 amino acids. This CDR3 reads CASSPGLAGGSQYF. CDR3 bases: TGTGCCAGCAGCCCGGGACTAGCGGGGGGTTCGCAGTACTTC.

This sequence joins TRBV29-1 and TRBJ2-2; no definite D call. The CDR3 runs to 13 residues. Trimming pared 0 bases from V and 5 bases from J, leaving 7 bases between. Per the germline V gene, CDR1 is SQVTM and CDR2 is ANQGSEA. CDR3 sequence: CSVEDLRTGELFF. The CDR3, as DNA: TGCAGCGTTGAAGATCTCAGAACCGGGGAGCTGTTTTTT.

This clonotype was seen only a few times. The CDR3 reads CASSYSGDEAFF. The CDR3 coding sequence is TGTGCCAGCAGTTACTCAGGGGACGAAGCTTTCTTT. The genes are TRBV6-2 or TRBV6-3 and TRBJ1-1; TRBD1 might be the D (5 bases). Germline V gene sequence: CDR1 MNHEY, CDR2 SVGEGT. The V end lost 0 bases, the J end lost 8 bases, and 7 bases lay between the germline ends. CDR3 length: 12 residues.

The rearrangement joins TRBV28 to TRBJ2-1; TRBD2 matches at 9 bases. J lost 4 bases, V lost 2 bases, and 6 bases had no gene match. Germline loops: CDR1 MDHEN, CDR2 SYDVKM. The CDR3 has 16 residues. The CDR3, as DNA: TGTGCCAGCAGTTTACTTCCTAGCGGGAATTACAATGAGCAGTTCTTC. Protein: CASSLLPSGNYNEQFF.

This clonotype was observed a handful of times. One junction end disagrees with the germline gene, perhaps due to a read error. In DNA form, the CDR3 reads TGCAGCGTTGAAGATGAACAGGTCTATCGCTACACCTTC. This gives the protein CSVEDEQVYRYTF. V is TRBV29-1 and J is TRBJ1-2; tentative D call: TRBD1 (5 bases). The CDR3 spans 13 residues. Germline loops: CDR1 SQVTM, CDR2 ANQGSEA.

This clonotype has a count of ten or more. The CDR3 protein is CASGYRGGSYEQYF. The CDR3 bases are TGTGCCAGCGGATACAGGGGAGGCTCCTACGAGCAGTACTTC. This chain connects TRBV28 to TRBJ2-7, with D possibly being TRBD1 (7 bases). The CDR3 consists of 14 residues. The V and J ends lost 8 bases and 0 bases respectively, with 14 bases between them. Germline assignment: CDR1 MDHEN and CDR2 SYDVKM.

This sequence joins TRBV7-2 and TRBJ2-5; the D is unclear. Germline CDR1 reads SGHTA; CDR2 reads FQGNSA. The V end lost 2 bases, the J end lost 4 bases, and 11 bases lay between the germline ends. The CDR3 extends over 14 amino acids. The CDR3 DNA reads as TGTGCCAGCAGCTTATCTTCTAGACCAGAGACCCAGTACTTC. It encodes CASSLSSRPETQYF.

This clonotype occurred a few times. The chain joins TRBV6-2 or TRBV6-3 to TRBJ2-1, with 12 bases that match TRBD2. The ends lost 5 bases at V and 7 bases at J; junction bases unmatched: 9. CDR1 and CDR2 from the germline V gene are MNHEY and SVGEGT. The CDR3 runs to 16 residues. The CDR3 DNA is TGTGCCAGCAGTCTTGCTAGCGGGGGGGTAAGGAATGAGCAGTTCTTC. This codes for CASSLASGGVRNEQFF.

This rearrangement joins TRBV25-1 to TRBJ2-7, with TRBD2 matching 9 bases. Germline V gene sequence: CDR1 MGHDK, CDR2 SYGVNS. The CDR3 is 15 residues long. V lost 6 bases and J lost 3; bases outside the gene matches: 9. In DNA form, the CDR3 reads TGTGCCAGCAGGCAAGCGGGGGGTCCGATCTACGAGCAGTACTTC. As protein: CASRQAGGPIYEQYF.

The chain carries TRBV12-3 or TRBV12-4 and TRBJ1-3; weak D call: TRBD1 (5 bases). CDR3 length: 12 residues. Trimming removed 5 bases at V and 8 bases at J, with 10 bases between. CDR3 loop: CASSIIRDTIYF. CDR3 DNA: TGTGCCAGCAGTATAATCAGGGACACCATATATTTT.